The entry below describes one T cell receptor (beta chain). This record comes from a study of T cell changes during pregnancy in multiple sclerosis. Germline trimming cut 4 bases from V and 6 bases from J; bases unmatched to any gene: 12. Looked up from germline, CDR1 is SEHNR and CDR2 is FQNEAQ (reference sequence). CDR3 size: 16 residues. Measured with immunoSEQ multiplex PCR; TCRdb has only the in-frame clones, and not every one. The table includes tens of thousands of clones, 90% to 95% detected once. The genes are TRBV7-9 and TRBJ2-7; 10 bases are a match to TRBD2. Material: CD8+ T cells from peripheral blood mononuclear cells, obtained in the third trimester of pregnancy. This TCR derives from a female donor with multiple sclerosis, enrolled in a pregnancy study. CDR3 sequence reads: CASSSPRTSGLLEQYF. The CDR3 coding sequence is TGTGCCAGCAGCTCACCCCGGACTAGCGGCCTTCTCGAGCAGTACTTC.